This TCR beta chain was sequenced for a study of blood T cell repertoires in COVID-19. This clone was recorded only once. V lost 4 bases and J 0 bases, leaving 6 bases between the germline ends. This CDR3 comprises 13 residues. The V gene's germline CDR1 is MNHEY and CDR2 SMNVEV (reference sequence). The method was immunoSEQ multiplex PCR; TCRdb's version includes in-frame clones alone and lacks a portion of them. The data contain about 440,000 clones, about nine tenths of them singletons. Sequencing was carried out using PBMCs or T cells enriched from blood (not recorded which). This chain connects TRBV27 to TRBJ1-1; D remains ambiguous. The TCR sequence derives from a man aged 18 to 30 who had recovered from COVID-19. The CDR3 here is CASSSGLNTEAFF. DNA for the CDR3: TGTGCCAGCAGTTCAGGATTGAACACTGAAGCTTTCTTT.